This T cell receptor (beta chain) emerged from a study of OX40 agonist ivuxolimab in advanced cancers. At baseline, cycle 4 day 1, and cycle 7 day 1, blood was sampled. J was trimmed by 0 bases and V by 6 bases; bases with no gene match: 4. The CDR3 is 15 residues long. Germline V gene lookup returns CDR1 SNHLY and CDR2 FYNNEI. This clone showed up just a few times. Its antigen is currently unknown. The table came from immunoSEQ multiplex PCR; TCRdb's copy has only in-frame clones and leaves some out. Among 36,000 or so clones, roughly 77% were seen once, and the ten largest hold 22%. Study-level findings and limits: In the expanded peripheral T cells, antigen specificity was never determined. Individuals who were partial responders at 0.1-3.0 mg/kg had clonal expansion that ranked among the lowest. Clonal expansion from baseline to week 6 occurred in both CD4+ and CD8+ T cells.

Source: CD4+ or CD8+ T cells sorted from blood, taken in a trial of the OX40 agonist ivuxolimab. The clonotype comes from an adult with an advanced solid tumor such as melanoma, head and neck, liver or kidney cancer. This chain joins TRBV2 and TRBJ2-3; 9 bases align to TRBD2. The CDR3 here is CASSPSGVSTDTQYF. Written as DNA, the CDR3 is TGTGCCAGCAGCCCTAGCGGGGTAAGCACAGATACGCAGTATTTT.